The entry below gives a single T cell receptor (beta chain) sequence along with its context. The source of the sample is a study of control samples from healthy donors and cancer patients. Assay used: immunoSEQ multiplex PCR; TCRdb lists only in-frame clones, some missing. The data contain approximately 83,000 clones, 80% to 95% of them seen just once; the ten biggest clones take up over 1.3%. Germline CDR1 and CDR2: KGHDR and SFDVKD. CDR3 length equals 14 residues. Trimming stripped 4 bases from V and 4 bases from J, with 10 bases between. J is TRBJ1-5 and V is TRBV24-1; D perhaps matches TRBD1 (6 bases). Sample: blood. This receptor was obtained from a woman in her thirties in good health. The CDR3 reads CATSEGARNQPQHF. The CDR3 coding sequence is TGTGCCACCAGTGAGGGGGCGCGGAATCAGCCCCAGCATTTT.